This T cell receptor beta chain was identified during a study of response to subunit inactivated influenza vaccine. In TCRdb, the RT-PCR reads were re-called with MiXCR into one record per CDR3 protein. There are about 540,000 distinct CDR3 sequences in the sample; around 25% occur only once, and 2.8% lies in the top ten. Trimming at V came to 6 bases and at J to 4 bases, leaving 5 bases not matched to a gene. Germline CDR1 and CDR2: MDHEN and SYDVKM. The CDR3 extends over 14 amino acids. The same data also contributed to another study, on T cells expressing NK-cell markers. That study reports: Generation of TCR beta cDNA was performed by 5'RACE template switching incorporating UMIs. Repertoire data for TCR beta were derived from sorted T cells (CD3+CD56+NKG2C+, CD3+CD56+NKG2C- and CD3+CD56-NKG2C+). HCMV specificity of expanded NKG2C+ T cell clones remained unclear.

The clonotype was recovered from a man between 45 and 60 years old who received an inactivated influenza vaccine. The chain links TRBV28 to TRBJ2-7, with 11 bases matching TRBD1. Sequences were derived from CD4+ T cells sorted from PBMCs, sampled roughly 12 days after vaccination. The CDR3 DNA reads as TGTGCCAGCAGGGACAGGGGGCGCGGTTACGAGCAGTACTTC. Its translation is CASRDRGRGYEQYF. The full variable domain, with the rest looked up from reference TRBV28 and TRBJ2-7, is DVKVTQSSRYLVKRTGEKVFLECVQDMDHENMFWYRQDPGLGLRLIYFSYDVKMKEKGDIPEGYSVSREKKERFSLILESASTNQTSMYLCASRDRGRGYEQYFGPGTRLTVT.